This passage covers 17 T cell receptor beta chains from one sample sequenced in a study of shared clonotypes between healthy human individuals. Assay: immunoSEQ multiplex PCR; the TCRdb copy retains only in-frame clones and omits some. Of nearly 600,000 clones in the sample, roughly 95% are singletons; the top ten hold roughly 0.1%. Selected positively for CCR7 and CD45RO-negative, naive CD8 cells excluded terminally differentiated effector memory CD45RA+ cells. The sample taken for sequencing was naive CD8+ T cells sorted from blood. Receptors were obtained from a woman aged 25 to 39 in good health.

This clone was seen just once. The CDR3 DNA reads TGCGCCAGCAGCCAAGTGTCTGGGATAGGTCAGCCCCAGCATTTT. Its protein is CASSQVSGIGQPQHF. V is TRBV4-1 and J is TRBJ1-5; D is undetermined. This CDR3 comprises 15 residues. Between the trimmed V and J ends, which lost 1 base and 6 bases, there was a span of 13 bases. Germline CDR1 is MGHRA and CDR2 is YSYEKL.

This chain links TRBV27 with TRBJ1-2; D is uncertain. The CDR3 contains 13 residues. In germline, CDR1 is MNHEY, CDR2 SMNVEV (reference sequence). V gave up 3 bases and J gave up 1 base, with 6 bases separating them. CDR3 region: CASSFNLNYGYTF. The CDR3 nucleotides are TGTGCCAGCAGTTTTAACCTTAACTATGGCTACACCTTC.

The rearrangement links TRBV29-1 to TRBJ2-7, with 7 bases lining up with TRBD1. The ends lost 6 bases at V and 6 bases at J; junction bases unmatched: 8. The CDR3 consists of 12 residues. The germline CDR1 and CDR2 sequences are SQVTM and ANQGSEA. The chain's CDR3 is CSVPTGYGEQYF. The CDR3 nucleotides are TGCAGCGTGCCGACAGGGTATGGCGAGCAGTACTTC.

This chain connects TRBV28 to TRBJ2-2; D ambiguous. Trimming removed 2 bases at V and 6 bases at J, with 4 bases between. The V gene's germline CDR1 is MDHEN and CDR2 SYDVKM. CDR3 length equals 12 residues. The CDR3 spells CASSLRPGELFF. For the CDR3, the DNA is TGTGCCAGCAGTTTAAGACCCGGGGAGCTGTTTTTT. Full variable domain (rest looked up from reference TRBV28 and TRBJ2-2): DVKVTQSSRYLVKRTGEKVFLECVQDMDHENMFWYRQDPGLGLRLIYFSYDVKMKEKGDIPEGYSVSREKKERFSLILESASTNQTSMYLCASSLRPGELFFGEGSRLTVL.

The chain recombines TRBV28 with TRBJ2-1, with 14 bases aligning to TRBD2. Looked up from germline, CDR1 is MDHEN and CDR2 is SYDVKM. J lost 7 bases, V lost 1 base, and 3 bases had no gene match. This CDR3 comprises 16 residues. DNA for the CDR3: TGTGCCAGCAGTTTATTAGGGACTAGCGGGAGTAATGAGCAGTTCTTC. Translating it yields CASSLLGTSGSNEQFF.

The chain recombines TRBV4-1 with TRBJ2-1; the match to TRBD2 covers 9 bases. The CDR3 covers 19 residues. The germline V gene has CDR1 MGHRA and CDR2 YSYEKL. Trimming cost V 1 base and J 1 base; bases outside gene matches: 11. The CDR3 coding sequence is TGCGCCAGCAGCCAAGCGAGAAGCGGGAGGCACGGATCCTACAATGAGCAGTTCTTC. This translates into CASSQARSGRHGSYNEQFF.

V and J are TRBV7-8 and TRBJ2-7, with TRBD2 as a possible D gene (6 bases). Germline V CDR1 and CDR2: SGHVS, FQNEAQ. Deletions cut 4 bases from V and 0 bases from J, with 10 bases between. This CDR3 is 14 amino acids long. CDR3 sequence: CASSSLGGSYEQYF. CDR3 nucleotide sequence: TGTGCCAGCAGCTCCTTGGGGGGCTCCTACGAGCAGTACTTC.

The rearrangement joins TRBV28 to TRBJ1-1; D not certain. V was pared by 6 bases and J by 0 bases, with 14 bases between. The CDR3 extends over 15 amino acids. CDR1 is MDHEN and CDR2 is SYDVKM in the germline V gene. For the CDR3, the DNA is TGTGCCAGCAGGACATCAGACACCTTGAACACTGAAGCTTTCTTT. It yields the protein CASRTSDTLNTEAFF. Based on the CDR3 plus reference TRBV28 and TRBJ1-1, the full variable domain is DVKVTQSSRYLVKRTGEKVFLECVQDMDHENMFWYRQDPGLGLRLIYFSYDVKMKEKGDIPEGYSVSREKKERFSLILESASTNQTSMYLCASRTSDTLNTEAFFGQGTRLTVV.

The rearrangement joins TRBV6-5 to TRBJ2-7; tentative D call: TRBD2 (6 bases). CDR1 is MNHEY, CDR2 SVGAGI, per germline. The CDR3 runs 13 residues. V lost 5 bases to trimming and J lost 3 bases, with 11 bases between them. The CDR3 DNA reads as TGTGCCAGCAGTCCCTCGGGACTCTACGAGCAGTACTTC. Protein product: CASSPSGLYEQYF.

The gene calls are TRBV6-1 and TRBJ1-1; 9 bases map to TRBD1. The V segment lost 3 bases and the J segment 6 bases; nucleotides outside the gene matches: 5. This CDR3 contains 14 residues. Germline CDR1 is MNHNS and CDR2 is SASEGT. The CDR3 DNA is TGTGCCAGCAGTGAGAACAGGGGGCTTCCTGAAGCTTTCTTT. It encodes CASSENRGLPEAFF.

The chain links TRBV28 to TRBJ1-3, with a possible D match to TRBD1 (6 bases). Germline lookup yields CDR1 MDHEN and CDR2 SYDVKM. The CDR3 contains 15 residues. Trimming shortened V by 5 bases and J by 0 bases, and 11 bases separated the two germline ends. In DNA, the CDR3 is TGTGCCAGCAGTCCGGACAGTCTCTCTGGAAACACCATATATTTT. Translated: CASSPDSLSGNTIYF.

This sequence joins TRBV5-4 and TRBJ1-2; a possible D gene is TRBD1 (5 bases). The CDR3 covers 15 residues. From germline, CDR1 is SGHNT and CDR2 YYREEE (reference sequence). Trimming cost V 2 bases and J 3 bases, with 14 bases left between them. The CDR3 DNA sequence: TGTGCCAGCAGCTTCGAGGACCGGGACTACTATGGCTACACCTTC. Protein sequence: CASSFEDRDYYGYTF.

The chain couples TRBV10-2 to TRBJ2-7, with TRBD1 identical over 8 bases. The CDR3 has 14 amino acids. CDR1 WSHSY and CDR2 SAAADI come from the germline V gene. V gave up 2 bases and J gave up 7 bases; unmatched junction bases: 7. The CDR3 nucleotides read TGCGCCAGCAGTGAGACGACAGGGGCGGGGGAGCAGTACTTC. It specifies CASSETTGAGEQYF.

The chain combines TRBV4-1 with TRBJ2-1; D remains ambiguous. Trimming stripped 1 base from V and 5 bases from J, with 6 bases between. Germline CDR1 is MGHRA and CDR2 is YSYEKL. This CDR3 has 13 amino acids. The CDR3 reads CASSQAWNNEQFF. The CDR3 bases are TGCGCCAGCAGCCAAGCGTGGAACAATGAGCAGTTCTTC.

The chain uses TRBV7-3 and TRBJ2-2; 7 nucleotides align to TRBD2. Germline CDR1 is SGHTA and CDR2 is FQGTGA. The V gene end was trimmed by 6 bases and the J gene end by 2 bases; junction bases not matched to a gene: 3. The CDR3 consists of 14 residues. The CDR3 DNA follows: TGTGCCAGCAGGGGGGACTATAACACCGGGGAGCTGTTTTTT. As protein: CASRGDYNTGELFF.

The rearrangement joins TRBV19 to TRBJ1-5; 7 bases agree with TRBD1. After removal of 9 bases from V and 2 bases from J, the junction contained 10 bases not matched to a gene. There are 15 residues in the CDR3. Germline V CDR1 and CDR2: LNHDA, SQIVND (reference sequence). The CDR3 sequence: CASMTGTLGNQPQHF. Written as DNA, the CDR3 is TGTGCCAGCATGACAGGGACACTGGGCAATCAGCCCCAGCATTTT.

V gene TRBV28 combines with J gene TRBJ1-1; D gene uncertain. CDR1 is MDHEN and CDR2 is SYDVKM in the germline V gene. The V end lost 5 bases, the J end lost 1 base, and 8 bases lay between the germline ends. The CDR3 is 13 residues long. The chain's CDR3 is CASSQTRNTEAFF. The CDR3 DNA reads as TGTGCCAGCAGTCAAACAAGGAACACTGAAGCTTTCTTT.